Shown below are 15 T cell receptor beta chains from a single sample sequenced in a study of blood T cell repertoires in COVID-19. Data came from immunoSEQ multiplex PCR; TCRdb stores just in-frame clones and leaves some out. The sample includes around 220,000 clones, over 80% seen only once; the top ten take about 1.9%. Sequenced: PBMCs or T cells enriched from blood (not recorded which). The receptors come from a woman between 18 and 29 years old who had recovered from COVID-19.

In this sample, this clone turned up once. V and J are TRBV5-1 and TRBJ2-3, with D possibly being TRBD2 (6 bases). Germline V CDR1 and CDR2: SGHRS, YFSETQ. The length of the CDR3 is 17 residues. V lost 5 bases, J lost 0 bases, and 19 bases lay in between. The CDR3 here is CASSSGVDRPSTDTQYF. CDR3 bases: TGCGCCAGCAGTTCGGGGGTAGACAGACCTAGCACAGATACGCAGTATTTT.

V gene TRBV4-3 combines with J gene TRBJ1-3; D perhaps matches TRBD1 (6 bases). The CDR3 runs to 18 residues. Looked up from germline, CDR1 is LGHNA and CDR2 is YSLEER. Trimming took 0 bases from V and 2 from J, leaving 17 bases between them. The CDR3 region has the DNA TGCGCCAGCAGCCAAGACAGGGGCTCAATATTAACTGGAAACACCATATATTTT. This sequence encodes CASSQDRGSILTGNTIYF.

This sequence joins TRBV24-1 and TRBJ1-4, with D possibly being TRBD1 (6 bases). The V and J ends lost 2 bases and 2 bases respectively, with 14 bases between them. CDR1 KGHDR and CDR2 SFDVKD come from the germline V gene. CDR3 size: 17 residues. The CDR3 bases are TGTGCCACCAGTGATTCACACCGGGACACCACTAATGAAAAACTGTTTTTT. It specifies CATSDSHRDTTNEKLFF.

The chain has TRBV15 and TRBJ2-5; D unclear. The V gene's germline CDR1 is LNHNV and CDR2 YYDKDF (reference sequence). Trimming cost V 3 bases and J 3 bases, with 8 bases left between them. The CDR3 is 13 residues long. The CDR3 DNA sequence: TGTGCCACCAGCAGCCGACAAAAAGAGACCCAGTACTTC. This codes for CATSSRQKETQYF.

The rearrangement joins TRBV2 to TRBJ1-2; no firm D call. Germline values: CDR1 SNHLY, CDR2 FYNNEI. CDR3 length: 13 residues. Trimming removed 3 bases at V and 1 base at J, with 6 bases between. DNA for the CDR3: TGTGCCAGCAGTGACAGGCGTAACTATGGCTACACCTTC. Amino acid sequence: CASSDRRNYGYTF. Filled out from reference TRBV2 and TRBJ1-2, the complete variable domain reads EPEVTQTPSHQVTQMGQEVILRCVPISNHLYFYWYRQILGQKVEFLVSFYNNEISEKSEIFDDQFSVERPDGSNFTLKIRSTKLEDSAMYFCASSDRRNYGYTFGSGTRLTVV.

In nucleotides, the CDR3 is TGTGCCAGCAGTGTAACGCGGGGGGGCCCAGAGACCCAGTACTTC. Amino acid sequence: CASSVTRGGPETQYF. The chain carries TRBV2 and TRBJ2-5; 9 nucleotides align to TRBD2. J was trimmed by 4 bases and V by 4 bases; bases with no gene match: 7. CDR3 length: 15 residues. Per the germline V gene, CDR1 is SNHLY and CDR2 is FYNNEI.

This clone was seen only once. This chain links TRBV20-1 with TRBJ1-2, with D perhaps TRBD1 (6 bases). The CDR3 is 14 amino acids. Per germline, CDR1 DFQATT and CDR2 SNEGSKA (reference sequence). Trimming cost V 6 bases and J 0 bases, with 14 bases left between them. The DNA of the CDR3 is TGCAGTGCCAGTGAGGGGGGTACTAACTATGGCTACACCTTC. Protein product: CSASEGGTNYGYTF.

This rearrangement joins TRBV3-1 (or the pseudogene TRBV3-2) to TRBJ1-6, with D possibly TRBD1 on 6 matching bases. Between the trimmed V and J ends, which lost 0 bases and 7 bases, there was a span of 10 bases. CDR1 and CDR2 from the germline V gene are LGHDT and YNNKEL (reference sequence). This CDR3 is built from 15 residues. CDR3 in DNA: TGTGCCAGCAGCCAAGAGCCAGGGGCGAATTCACCCCTCCACTTT. Its translation is CASSQEPGANSPLHF.

Here the CDR3 reads CASTGGTSAYTDTQYF. The DNA for the CDR3 is TGCGCCTCAACTGGTGGGACTAGCGCTTACACAGATACGCAGTATTTT. The rearrangement uses TRBV4-1 and TRBJ2-3; 10 bases are shared with TRBD2. J lost 2 bases, V lost 11 bases, and 13 bases had no gene match. The V gene's germline CDR1 is MGHRA and CDR2 YSYEKL. CDR3 length: 16 residues.

The chain recombines TRBV19 with TRBJ1-2; possibly TRBD1 for D (5 bases). The CDR3 is 13 amino acids. V lost 7 bases to trimming and J lost 1 base, with 10 bases between them. Germline CDR1 reads LNHDA; CDR2 reads SQIVND (reference sequence). As DNA, the CDR3 is TGTGCCAGTACCACACAGGTTAACTATGGCTACACCTTC. Translation: CASTTQVNYGYTF.

V gene TRBV5-1 combines with J gene TRBJ2-5; 14 nucleotides line up with TRBD2. The CDR3 spans 19 residues. V was pared by 7 bases and J by 5 bases, with 19 bases of the junction left unmatched. The germline V gene encodes CDR1 SGHRS and CDR2 YFSETQ. The CDR3 protein is CASAPGTSGRPAARETQYF. As DNA, the CDR3 is TGCGCCAGCGCACCCGGGACTAGCGGGAGACCAGCGGCCAGGGAGACCCAGTACTTC.

V gene TRBV18 combines with J gene TRBJ1-5; D call uncertain. There are 13 residues in the CDR3. Germline CDR1 KGHSH, CDR2 LQKENI. Trimming removed 6 bases at V and 2 bases at J, with 8 bases between. This chain's CDR3 is CASSRWGNQPQHF. The CDR3 DNA reads as TGTGCCAGCTCCAGGTGGGGCAATCAGCCCCAGCATTTT. Full variable domain (missing parts from reference TRBV18 and TRBJ1-5): NAGVMQNPRHLVRRRGQEARLRCSPMKGHSHVYWYRQLPEEGLKFMVYLQKENIIDESGMPKERFSAEFPKEGPSILRIQQVVRGDSAAYFCASSRWGNQPQHFGDGTRLSIL.

The CDR3 region is CASSSRDRVNGYTF. The CDR3 DNA reads TGTGCCAGCAGCTCCCGGGACAGGGTTAACGGCTACACCTTC. The gene calls are TRBV7-9 and TRBJ1-2, with 9 bases matching TRBD1. V was pared by 4 bases and J by 8 bases, with 8 bases of the junction left unmatched. The germline V gene has CDR1 SEHNR and CDR2 FQNEAQ (reference sequence). CDR3 length: 14 amino acids.

V gene TRBV5-1 combines with J gene TRBJ2-1; 7 positions agree with TRBD1. The CDR3 has 15 residues. V lost 2 bases, J lost 8 bases, and 10 bases stayed unmatched. Germline assignment: CDR1 SGHRS and CDR2 YFSETQ. The CDR3 is CASSFLTGQLDEQFF. The CDR3 DNA reads as TGCGCCAGCAGCTTCCTTACGGGACAGCTCGATGAGCAGTTCTTC.

The gene calls are TRBV12-3 or TRBV12-4 and TRBJ1-2; D remains unclear. The germline V and J ends were trimmed by 3 bases and 2 bases, with 7 bases remaining between them. The CDR3 consists of 13 residues. The CDR3, as DNA: TGTGCCAGCAGTTTGTCGGAGAACTATGGCTACACCTTC. Amino acids: CASSLSENYGYTF.